Listed below are T cell receptor beta chains from one sample, sequenced in a study of blood T cell repertoires in COVID-19. The method was immunoSEQ multiplex PCR; TCRdb's version includes in-frame clones alone and lacks a portion of them. The repertoire holds more than 30,000 clones, with around 90% as singletons. Source material: peripheral blood. The receptors derive from a man aged 55 to 70 with active COVID-19. Both conserved end residues are part of each CDR3. The order of the fields is V gene, clone size, J gene, D gene, CDR3 DNA, CDR3 protein. D genes are given only for firm matches. Expanded clones are given a class, and other clones once, few, many or no size at all.

V gene: TRBV20-1; clone size: NA; J gene: TRBJ1-1; D gene: NA; CDR3 DNA: TGCAGTGCTAGAGATCTTGAAGCTTTCTTT; CDR3 protein: CSARDLEAFF
V gene: TRBV29-1; clone size: NA; J gene: TRBJ2-7; D gene: TRBD1; CDR3 DNA: TGCAGCGTTGAGTGGACAGGGGACGAGCAGTACTTC; CDR3 protein: CSVEWTGDEQYF
V gene: TRBV9; clone size: NA; J gene: TRBJ2-5; D gene: TRBD2; CDR3 DNA: TGTGCCAGCAGCCCCCAACTAGCGGGGGGACAAGAGACCCAGTACTTC; CDR3 protein: CASSPQLAGGQETQYF
V gene: TRBV3-1/TRBV3-2; clone size: few; J gene: TRBJ1-2; D gene: TRBD1; CDR3 DNA: TGTGCCAGCTCGGACAGGGTCGGCGGCTACACCTTC; CDR3 protein: CASSDRVGGYTF
V gene: TRBV6-6; clone size: NA; J gene: TRBJ2-4; D gene: TRBD1; CDR3 DNA: TGTGCCAGCAGTTACGGACAGGAGCAGGGCATTCAGTACTTC; CDR3 protein: CASSYGQEQGIQYF
V gene: TRBV5-6; clone size: NA; J gene: TRBJ2-3; D gene: NA; CDR3 DNA: TGTGCCAGCAGCTTTAGCGGCACAGATACGCAGTATTTT; CDR3 protein: CASSFSGTDTQYF
V gene: TRBV27; clone size: NA; J gene: TRBJ1-1; D gene: TRBD1; CDR3 DNA: TGTGCCAGCAGTTTTGCAGGGGGGAACACTGAAGCTTTCTTT; CDR3 protein: CASSFAGGNTEAFF
V gene: TRBV6-6; clone size: once; J gene: TRBJ1-1; D gene: NA; CDR3 DNA: TGTGCCAGCAGTGGTCGGGGGAACACTGAAGCTTTCTTT; CDR3 protein: CASSGRGNTEAFF
V gene: TRBV27; clone size: NA; J gene: TRBJ1-2; D gene: NA; CDR3 DNA: TGTGCCAGCAGTAGGACAGATCGGGCCTATGGCTACACCTTC; CDR3 protein: CASSRTDRAYGYTF
V gene: TRBV4-2; clone size: few; J gene: TRBJ2-3; D gene: NA; CDR3 DNA: TGTGCCAGCAGCCAAGCGGAGACTACCACAGATACGCAGTATTTT; CDR3 protein: CASSQAETTTDTQYF
V gene: TRBV6-5; clone size: NA; J gene: TRBJ2-1; D gene: TRBD2; CDR3 DNA: TGTGCCAGCAGTTACGGGCTAGCGGGGGGCCCTAATGAGCAGTTCTTC; CDR3 protein: CASSYGLAGGPNEQFF
V gene: TRBV12-5; clone size: once; J gene: TRBJ1-1; D gene: NA; CDR3 DNA: TGTGCTAGTGGTTTCCTCCCCCGGAGGGTGAACACTGAAGCTTTCTTT; CDR3 protein: CASGFLPRRVNTEAFF
V gene: TRBV6-6; clone size: NA; J gene: TRBJ2-4; D gene: TRBD1; CDR3 DNA: TGTGCCAGCAGTTCTTACGACAGGGCCGAGGGGTACTTC; CDR3 protein: CASSSYDRAEGYF
V gene: TRBV5-1; clone size: NA; J gene: TRBJ2-3; D gene: NA; CDR3 DNA: TGCGCCAGCAGCCCCGGACTAGGGGGGGCAGATACGCAGTATTTT; CDR3 protein: CASSPGLGGADTQYF
V gene: TRBV9; clone size: NA; J gene: TRBJ1-2; D gene: TRBD1; CDR3 DNA: TGTGCCAGCAGCGTAGGACCAGGGGGACTCTATGGCTACACCTTC; CDR3 protein: CASSVGPGGLYGYTF
V gene: TRBV2; clone size: NA; J gene: TRBJ2-3; D gene: NA; CDR3 DNA: TGTGCCAGCAGTGAAGCTGGGACACCCCCCGCAGATACGCAGTATTTT; CDR3 protein: CASSEAGTPPADTQYF
V gene: TRBV11-3; clone size: NA; J gene: TRBJ2-1; D gene: TRBD1; CDR3 DNA: TGTGCCAGCAGCCCAGGGGGTGGACAGGGGAGCTCCTACAATGAGCAGTTCTTC; CDR3 protein: CASSPGGGQGSSYNEQFF
V gene: TRBV9; clone size: NA; J gene: TRBJ1-2; D gene: TRBD1; CDR3 DNA: TGTGCCAGCACCTCCCGCCTCGGGACAGCCTATGGCTACACCTTC; CDR3 protein: CASTSRLGTAYGYTF
V gene: TRBV5-1; clone size: once; J gene: TRBJ2-1; D gene: TRBD2; CDR3 DNA: TGCGCCAGCAGCCGGACTAGCGGGGGCAAGGACAATGAGCAGTTCTTC; CDR3 protein: CASSRTSGGKDNEQFF
V gene: TRBV19; clone size: NA; J gene: TRBJ2-1; D gene: NA; CDR3 DNA: TGTGCCAGTAGTATCGCAGGGATATCGGGCAATGAGCAGTTCTTC; CDR3 protein: CASSIAGISGNEQFF
V gene: TRBV4-1; clone size: NA; J gene: TRBJ1-5; D gene: NA; CDR3 DNA: TGCGCCAGCAGCCAAGAACGGGGCCGGAGGGTAGAGAGGCCCCAGCATTTT; CDR3 protein: CASSQERGRRVERPQHF
V gene: TRBV4-1; clone size: NA; J gene: TRBJ2-7; D gene: NA; CDR3 DNA: TGCGCCAGCAGCCAAGGGGGCGGGGGCTTTCAAGAGGAGCAGTACTTC; CDR3 protein: CASSQGGGGFQEEQYF
V gene: TRBV7-8; clone size: NA; J gene: TRBJ2-2; D gene: NA; CDR3 DNA: TGTGCCAGCAGCTTAGCGAGGGTTACCGGGGAGCTGTTTTTT; CDR3 protein: CASSLARVTGELFF
V gene: TRBV28; clone size: NA; J gene: TRBJ1-2; D gene: TRBD1; CDR3 DNA: TGTGCCAGCAGTTTGACAGGGGCCTATGGCTACACCTTC; CDR3 protein: CASSLTGAYGYTF
V gene: TRBV6-5; clone size: NA; J gene: TRBJ1-3; D gene: NA; CDR3 DNA: TGTGCCAGCAGTACCTCTGCAGGGGCTGGAAACACCATATATTTT; CDR3 protein: CASSTSAGAGNTIYF
V gene: TRBV10-3; clone size: NA; J gene: TRBJ2-1; D gene: TRBD2; CDR3 DNA: TGTGCCATCCGGCGGGGAGGGACTAGCGGGGGGGAGGATGAGCAGTTCTTC; CDR3 protein: CAIRRGGTSGGEDEQFF
V gene: TRBV10-3; clone size: NA; J gene: TRBJ2-7; D gene: NA; CDR3 DNA: TGTGCCATCAGTGAGTCTTGGGGGGGCCCCCTTGGAGAGCAGTACTTC; CDR3 protein: CAISESWGGPLGEQYF
V gene: TRBV19; clone size: NA; J gene: TRBJ1-6; D gene: TRBD1; CDR3 DNA: TGTGCCAGTAGTATATCGGACAGGGGTAATTCACCCCTCCACTTT; CDR3 protein: CASSISDRGNSPLHF
V gene: TRBV9; clone size: NA; J gene: TRBJ1-1; D gene: TRBD1; CDR3 DNA: TGTGCCAGCAGCGTAGAGCCAGGGGGGTTGTCTGAAGCTTTCTTT; CDR3 protein: CASSVEPGGLSEAFF
V gene: TRBV19; clone size: NA; J gene: TRBJ1-5; D gene: TRBD1; CDR3 DNA: TGTGCCAGTAGTCAGGGGGTTCTTCAGCCCCAGCATTTT; CDR3 protein: CASSQGVLQPQHF
V gene: TRBV10-3; clone size: NA; J gene: TRBJ1-4; D gene: NA; CDR3 DNA: TGTGCCATCAGTGAGTCAGCCGGGACTACTACGGAAAAACTGTTTTTT; CDR3 protein: CAISESAGTTTEKLFF
V gene: TRBV18; clone size: NA; J gene: TRBJ2-7; D gene: TRBD1; CDR3 DNA: TGTGCCAGCTCACCTGGGACAGGGGGCTACGAGCAGTACTTC; CDR3 protein: CASSPGTGGYEQYF
V gene: TRBV28; clone size: NA; J gene: TRBJ1-6; D gene: TRBD1; CDR3 DNA: TGTGCCAGCAGTGGGGGACAGGTTTATAATTCACCCCTCCACTTT; CDR3 protein: CASSGGQVYNSPLHF
V gene: TRBV7-9; clone size: NA; J gene: TRBJ2-1; D gene: TRBD2; CDR3 DNA: TGTGCCAGCAGCTTACCCCCCAGACTAGCGGGGGGGCGAAATGAGCAGTTCTTC; CDR3 protein: CASSLPPRLAGGRNEQFF
V gene: TRBV6-5; clone size: NA; J gene: TRBJ1-1; D gene: NA; CDR3 DNA: TGTGCCAGCAGCCGGGGACAGAACACTGAAGCTTTCTTT; CDR3 protein: CASSRGQNTEAFF
V gene: TRBV27; clone size: few; J gene: TRBJ2-2; D gene: TRBD2; CDR3 DNA: TGTGCCAGCAGTTTAGGCCTAGCGGGGGGGCTATTCACCGGGGAGCTGTTTTTT; CDR3 protein: CASSLGLAGGLFTGELFF
V gene: TRBV18; clone size: NA; J gene: TRBJ1-1; D gene: NA; CDR3 DNA: TGTGCCAGCTCACCACCGGAGGCAGTGGGGTTTGGCGCTTTCTTT; CDR3 protein: CASSPPEAVGFGAFF
V gene: TRBV24-1; clone size: NA; J gene: TRBJ2-1; D gene: NA; CDR3 DNA: TGTGCCACCAGTGATCCCCAGGCGGGGAGTAGGGATGAGCAGTTCTTC; CDR3 protein: CATSDPQAGSRDEQFF
V gene: TRBV18; clone size: NA; J gene: TRBJ2-6; D gene: TRBD1; CDR3 DNA: TGTGCCAGCTCACCTTTTCCACCGGGACAGGGAAGATCTGGGGCCAACGTCCTGACTTTC; CDR3 protein: CASSPFPPGQGRSGANVLTF
V gene: TRBV11-2; clone size: NA; J gene: TRBJ1-1; D gene: TRBD1; CDR3 DNA: TGTGCCAGCAGCTCGGCAGGGGGCAGTGGTACTGAAGCTTTCTTT; CDR3 protein: CASSSAGGSGTEAFF
V gene: TRBV6-5; clone size: NA; J gene: TRBJ2-3; D gene: TRBD2; CDR3 DNA: TGTGCCAGCAGTTACTTACTAGCGGGGATCACAGATACGCAGTATTTT; CDR3 protein: CASSYLLAGITDTQYF
V gene: TRBV25-1; clone size: NA; J gene: TRBJ1-2; D gene: NA; CDR3 DNA: TGTGCCAGCAGTGCCCCAAGCGGGGTGCGTGGCTACACCTTC; CDR3 protein: CASSAPSGVRGYTF
V gene: TRBV6-5; clone size: NA; J gene: TRBJ1-2; D gene: TRBD1; CDR3 DNA: TGTGCCAGCAGGGTGGACAGGGACTATGGCTACACCTTC; CDR3 protein: CASRVDRDYGYTF